This is a list of T cell receptor beta chains from one sample in a study of response to subunit inactivated influenza vaccine. TCRdb ran MiXCR on the RT-PCR reads and lists one entry per CDR3 protein. There are about 800,000 distinct CDR3 sequences in the sample; approximately 22% occur only once, and roughly 10% lies in the top ten. The specimen was PBMCs from blood, collected roughly 5 days after vaccination. The receptors shown here come from a man between 50 and 59 years old who received an inactivated influenza vaccine. Each CDR3 is given with its conserved first and last residue. The D gene is left open where the match is weak. Some rows mark clone size as missing; the rest say once, few, many or name a class of expanded clone.

cdr3_nt	cdr3_aa	v_call	j_call	clone_size	d_call
TGTGCCAGCAAAAGGGACGGGGCAAACATTCAGTACTTC	CASKRDGANIQYF	TRBV6-2/TRBV6-3	TRBJ2-4	-	-
TGTGCCATCAGTCAAACCGAGGGTCAGCCCCAGCATTTT	CAISQTEGQPQHF	TRBV10-3	TRBJ1-5	-	-
TGTGCCAGCAGTTATTACACCGATCAGCCCCAGCATTTT	CASSYYTDQPQHF	TRBV6-2/TRBV6-3	TRBJ1-5	-	-
TGTGCCAGCAGTTACACAGGGTCCGCGCGAGAGACCCAGTACTTC	CASSYTGSARETQYF	TRBV12-3/TRBV12-4	TRBJ2-5	many	-
TGCAGCGCTACCAGGACTAGCGGGAGCCCCACAGATACGCAGTATTTT	CSATRTSGSPTDTQYF	TRBV29-1	TRBJ2-3	few	TRBD2
TGTGCCAGCAGCCTGGGACACCAAGGGTACGAGCAGTACTTC	CASSLGHQGYEQYF	TRBV11-2	TRBJ2-7	-	-
TGTGCCAGCAGTCACCCGACAGGGTCGTACACTGAAGCTTTCTTT	CASSHPTGSYTEAFF	TRBV6-5	TRBJ1-1	few	TRBD1
TGTGCCAGCAGTTCTCTTACACAGGGTTCCAATCAGCCCCAGCATTTT	CASSSLTQGSNQPQHF	TRBV28	TRBJ1-5	many	-
TGTGCCAGCAGTTCCCTCCCCAGGGGGCGCAATGAGCAGTTCTTC	CASSSLPRGRNEQFF	TRBV12-3/TRBV12-4	TRBJ2-1	few	TRBD1
TGCGCCAGCAGCCAAGAATGGACAGCGACCGGGGAGCTGTTTTTT	CASSQEWTATGELFF	TRBV4-1	TRBJ2-2	-	-
TGTGCCAGCAGCTTAGCGCGAAGAGGACAGGGCTTGGGGGAGCAGTACTTC	CASSLARRGQGLGEQYF	TRBV7-6	TRBJ2-7	-	TRBD1
TGTGCCAGCAGTTTAGTTAGCGGGAGTGTCACAGATACGCAGTATTTT	CASSLVSGSVTDTQYF	TRBV12-3/TRBV12-4	TRBJ2-3	-	TRBD2
TGTGCCTGTTCGAGCTCTGGGGCCAACGTCCTGACTTTC	CACSSSGANVLTF	TRBV30	TRBJ2-6	-	-
TGTGCCAGCTCACGAGAGGAGGGTTTTGGCACTGAAGCTTTCTTT	CASSREEGFGTEAFF	TRBV18	TRBJ1-1	-	-
TGTGCCAGCAGCTTAATAGGGGATCAGGGAACCCAGTACTTC	CASSLIGDQGTQYF	TRBV7-2	TRBJ2-5	-	-
TGCAGTGCCCGGACTAGCGGGGGGGGCACAGATACGCAGTATTTT	CSARTSGGGTDTQYF	TRBV20-1	TRBJ2-3	few	TRBD2
TGTGCCAGCAGTGAACGTTCGGGACAGACCAACGAGCAGTACTTC	CASSERSGQTNEQYF	TRBV6-1	TRBJ2-7	few	TRBD1
TGTGCCAGCAGTTCTCCGTTAGCGTACCAAGAGACCCAGTACTTC	CASSSPLAYQETQYF	TRBV28	TRBJ2-5	few	-
TGTGCCAGCAGTGGGGCGGGGGCGACCTACGAGCAGTACTTC	CASSGAGATYEQYF	TRBV6-1	TRBJ2-7	-	-
TGTGCCATCAGTGAAGGCGGAAGCTCCTACGAGCAGTACTTC	CAISEGGSSYEQYF	TRBV10-3	TRBJ2-7	-	-
TGTGCCAGCAGTCCAGGGCGAGAGACCCAGTACTTC	CASSPGRETQYF	TRBV18	TRBJ2-5	many	-
TGCAGTGCGCCAGGGACAGGGAACCCAGGGGAGCTGTTTTTT	CSAPGTGNPGELFF	TRBV20-1	TRBJ2-2	few	TRBD1
TGCGCCAGCAGCTTGGCCGGGACAGGGATCGGCGAGCAGTACTTC	CASSLAGTGIGEQYF	TRBV5-1	TRBJ2-7	-	TRBD1
TGTGCCAGCAGCTTAGGTTTAATTCAGACCCAGTACTTC	CASSLGLIQTQYF	TRBV11-2	TRBJ2-5	-	-
TGTGCCAGCAGCTTAGAACTAGCGGGGCCTAGCTTC	CASSLELAGPSF	TRBV7-9	TRBJ2-5	few	TRBD2
TGCAGTGTCCACGGACCGGGACAGGTTGATTACGAGCAGTACTTC	CSVHGPGQVDYEQYF	TRBV20-1	TRBJ2-7	few	TRBD1
TGCAGTGCCACCCAAGGGATGTCCGATGGCTACACCTTC	CSATQGMSDGYTF	TRBV20-1	TRBJ1-2	few	-
TGTGCCAGCAGACCAACACAGGGTTATAAGGCTGAAGCTTTCTTT	CASRPTQGYKAEAFF	TRBV12-3/TRBV12-4	TRBJ1-1	-	-
TGCAGTGCTACCCCCACCGGCCGCTCACCCCAGCATTTT	CSATPTGRSPQHF	TRBV20-1	TRBJ1-5	-	-
TGCAGCGCAGAAACCAGTGAACGCTCCTACGAGCAGTACTTC	CSAETSERSYEQYF	TRBV29-1	TRBJ2-7	few	-
TGCAGTGCTAGAGGCCGGATGAACACTGAAGCTTTCTTT	CSARGRMNTEAFF	TRBV20-1	TRBJ1-1	-	-
TGTGCCACCAGCAAGGCTATGGTCCAAGAGACCCAGTACTTC	CATSKAMVQETQYF	TRBV15	TRBJ2-5	-	-
TGTGCCAGCAGGTTCCGGGACCTTAATTCACCCCTCCACTTT	CASRFRDLNSPLHF	TRBV12-3/TRBV12-4	TRBJ1-6	many	-
TGTGCCAGCAGCCCCAGACAGGGACGGGGGACCCAGTACTTC	CASSPRQGRGTQYF	TRBV7-3	TRBJ2-5	-	TRBD1
TGTGCCATCAGTGCATCCGGGACTAGCGGATCAGATACGCAGTATTTT	CAISASGTSGSDTQYF	TRBV10-3	TRBJ2-3	few	TRBD2
TGCGCCAGCAGCCCTGATTTAGACGATGTTTACGAGCAGTACTTC	CASSPDLDDVYEQYF	TRBV5-1	TRBJ2-7	-	-
TGTGCCAGCAGTTTAGGGCCAGCGACTAAAAACATTCAGTACTTC	CASSLGPATKNIQYF	TRBV27	TRBJ2-4	-	-
TGTGCCAGCAGTTACATGGGTGAAGCTTTCTTT	CASSYMGEAFF	TRBV6-2/TRBV6-3	TRBJ1-1	-	-
TGTGCCAGCAGTTTCAACATTTACAATGAGCAGTTCTTC	CASSFNIYNEQFF	TRBV12-3/TRBV12-4	TRBJ2-1	many	-
TGCGCCAGCAGCCGACGTGGAGGCAATGAGCAGTTCTTC	CASSRRGGNEQFF	TRBV4-3	TRBJ2-1	few	-
TGTGCCAGCAGCTCCTTTGGCACGTTTGAAAAACTGTTTTTT	CASSSFGTFEKLFF	TRBV7-9	TRBJ1-4	-	-